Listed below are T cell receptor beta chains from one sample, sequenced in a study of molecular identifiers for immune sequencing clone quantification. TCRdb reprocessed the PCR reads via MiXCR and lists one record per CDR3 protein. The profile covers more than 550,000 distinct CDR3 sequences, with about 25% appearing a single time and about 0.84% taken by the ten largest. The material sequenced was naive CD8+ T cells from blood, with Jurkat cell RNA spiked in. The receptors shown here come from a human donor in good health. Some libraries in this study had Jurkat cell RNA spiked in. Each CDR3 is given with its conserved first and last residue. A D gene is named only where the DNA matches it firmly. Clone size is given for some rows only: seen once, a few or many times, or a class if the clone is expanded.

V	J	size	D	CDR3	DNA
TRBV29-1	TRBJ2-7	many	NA	CSAGQPRPDEQYF	TGCAGCGCCGGACAGCCTCGGCCGGACGAGCAGTACTTC
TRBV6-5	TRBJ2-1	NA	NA	CASSSGYNEQSF	TGTGCCAGCAGTTCGGGGTACAATGAGCAGTCCTTC
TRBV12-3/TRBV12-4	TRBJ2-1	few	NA	CASSWDVSSYNEQFF	TGTGCCAGCAGTTGGGATGTGAGCTCCTACAATGAGCAGTTCTTC
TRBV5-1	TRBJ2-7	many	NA	CASSLVSAYEQYF	TGCGCCAGCAGCTTGGTGTCGGCCTACGAGCAGTACTTC
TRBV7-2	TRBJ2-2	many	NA	CASSLGTTNTGELFF	TGTGCCAGCAGCTTGGGCACAACGAACACCGGGGAGCTGTTTTTT
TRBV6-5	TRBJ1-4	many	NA	CASTPGQYYNEKLFF	TGTGCCAGCACTCCAGGACAGTATTATAATGAAAAACTGTTTTTT
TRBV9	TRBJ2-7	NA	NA	CARSVGGGAYEQYF	TGTGCCCGCAGCGTAGGGGGGGGAGCGTACGAGCAGTACTTC
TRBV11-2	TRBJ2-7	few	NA	CASSLETAWGYEQYF	TGTGCCAGCAGCTTAGAGACAGCTTGGGGTTACGAGCAGTACTTC
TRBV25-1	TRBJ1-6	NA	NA	CASSPGLGYSPLHF	TGTGCCAGCAGCCCGGGACTGGGCTATTCACCCCTCCACTTT
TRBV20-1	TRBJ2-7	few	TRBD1	CSARSDRGLNEQYF	TGCAGTGCTAGATCCGACAGGGGGCTGAACGAGCAGTACTTC
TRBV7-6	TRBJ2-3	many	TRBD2	CASSPGAGGTDTQYF	TGTGCCAGCAGCCCCGGGGCGGGGGGTACAGATACGCAGTATTTT
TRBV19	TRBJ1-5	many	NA	CASSIAGILTPQHF	TGTGCCAGTAGTATAGCAGGGATCCTTACGCCCCAGCATTTT
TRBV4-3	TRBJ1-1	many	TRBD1	CASSPARDRSLNTEAFF	TGCGCCAGCAGCCCGGCCCGGGACAGGTCTCTGAACACTGAAGCTTTCTTT
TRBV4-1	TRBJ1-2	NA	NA	CASSQVGGLEILYGYTF	TGCGCCAGCAGCCAAGTGGGGGGGCTGGAAATACTATATGGCTACACCTTC
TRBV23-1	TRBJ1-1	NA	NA	CASSQSLGGTEAFF	TGCGCCAGCAGTCAATCGTTAGGGGGCACTGAAGCTTTCTTT
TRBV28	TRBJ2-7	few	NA	CASSVGLGSYEQYF	TGTGCCAGCAGCGTAGGGCTAGGCTCCTACGAGCAGTACTTC
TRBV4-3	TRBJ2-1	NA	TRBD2	CASSPTSGRRDEQFF	TGCGCCAGCAGCCCCACTAGCGGGAGACGAGATGAGCAGTTCTTC
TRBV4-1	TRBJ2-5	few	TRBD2	CASSQDWASGGQETQYF	TGCGCCAGCAGCCAAGATTGGGCTAGCGGGGGACAAGAGACCCAGTACTTC
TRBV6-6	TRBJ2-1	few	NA	CASSYSRGSNEQFF	TGTGCCAGCAGTTACTCGAGGGGGAGTAATGAGCAGTTCTTC
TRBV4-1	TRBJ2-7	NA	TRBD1	CASSQDGTGSYEQYF	TGCGCCAGCAGCCAAGATGGGACAGGGTCCTACGAGCAGTACTTC
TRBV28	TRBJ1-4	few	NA	CASSLFRDGANEKLFF	TGTGCCAGCAGTTTATTCAGGGACGGGGCTAATGAAAAACTGTTTTTT
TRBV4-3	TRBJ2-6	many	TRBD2	CASSQAGQGGLAGVFEGANVLTF	TGCGCCAGCAGCCAAGCAGGACAGGGGGGACTAGCGGGAGTCTTTGAGGGGGCCAACGTCCTGACTTTC
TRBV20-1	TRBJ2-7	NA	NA	CSARWLADSSYEQYF	TGCAGTGCTAGGTGGCTAGCGGACAGCTCCTACGAGCAGTACTTC
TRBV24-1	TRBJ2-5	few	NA	CATSVAGPRQETQYF	TGTGCCACCAGTGTGGCGGGACCCCGCCAAGAGACCCAGTACTTC
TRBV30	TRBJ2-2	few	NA	CAWSPVGELFF	TGTGCCTGGAGTCCGGTTGGGGAGCTGTTTTTT
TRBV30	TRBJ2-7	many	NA	CACNEQYF	TGTGCCTGTAACGAGCAGTACTTC
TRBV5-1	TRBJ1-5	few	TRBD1	CASSFTGDYNQPQHF	TGCGCCAGCAGCTTCACAGGGGACTACAATCAGCCCCAGCATTTT
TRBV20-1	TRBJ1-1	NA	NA	CSAGEVARGVTEAFF	TGCAGTGCTGGAGAGGTGGCCAGGGGAGTCACTGAAGCTTTCTTT
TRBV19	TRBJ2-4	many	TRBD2	CASSIGTRSQNIQYF	TGTGCCAGTAGTATAGGGACTAGATCCCAAAACATTCAGTACTTC
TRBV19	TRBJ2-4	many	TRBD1	CASSISRQGQEAKNIQYF	TGTGCCAGTAGTATATCCCGACAGGGGCAGGAGGCCAAAAACATTCAGTACTTC
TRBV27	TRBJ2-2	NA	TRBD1	CASSLLQGVLFF	TGTGCCAGCAGTTTACTGCAGGGGGTGCTGTTTTTT
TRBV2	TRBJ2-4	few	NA	CASSEVGALAKNIQYF	TGTGCCAGCAGTGAAGTTGGGGCCTTAGCCAAAAACATTCAGTACTTC
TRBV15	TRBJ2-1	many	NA	CATGDNEQFF	TGTGCCACCGGCGACAATGAGCAGTTCTTC
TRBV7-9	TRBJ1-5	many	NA	CASSLESLAPQHF	TGTGCCAGCAGCTTAGAATCTTTGGCGCCCCAGCATTTT
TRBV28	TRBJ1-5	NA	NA	CASRRGEQGYQPQHF	TGTGCCAGCAGAAGGGGGGAGCAGGGGTATCAGCCCCAGCATTTT
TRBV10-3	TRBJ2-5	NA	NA	CAIRTDPQISGSRETQYF	TGTGCCATCAGGACCGACCCCCAGATCTCGGGGTCCCGTGAGACCCAGTACTTC
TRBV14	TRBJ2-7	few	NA	CASSQRGLIGYEQYF	TGTGCCAGCAGCCAACGGGGGCTGATCGGCTACGAGCAGTACTTC
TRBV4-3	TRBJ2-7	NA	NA	CASSQDTGIPSEQYF	TGCGCCAGCAGCCAAGATACAGGGATACCATCCGAGCAGTACTTC
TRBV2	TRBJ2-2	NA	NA	CASYSANTGELFF	TGTGCCAGCTACAGCGCGAACACCGGGGAGCTGTTTTTT
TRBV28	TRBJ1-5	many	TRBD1	CASSLTGGLGQPQHF	TGTGCCAGCAGTCTAACAGGGGGACTGGGTCAGCCCCAGCATTTT
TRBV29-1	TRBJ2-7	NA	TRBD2	CSVTYTGTSGYEQYF	TGCAGCGTTACATACACCGGGACTAGCGGCTACGAGCAGTACTTC
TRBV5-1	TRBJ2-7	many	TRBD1	CASSLAGTGATEQYF	TGCGCCAGCAGCTTGGCCGGGACAGGGGCTACGGAGCAGTACTTC
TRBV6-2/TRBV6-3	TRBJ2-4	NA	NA	CASSYPPQASVRDIQYF	TGTGCCAGCAGTTACCCACCCCAAGCTAGCGTAAGGGACATTCAGTACTTC
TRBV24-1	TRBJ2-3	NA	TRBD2	CATSDGTSGGHTDTQYF	TGTGCCACCAGTGACGGGACTAGCGGGGGCCACACAGATACGCAGTATTTT
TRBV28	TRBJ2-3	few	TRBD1	CASRLEGQGIDTQYF	TGTGCCAGCAGACTAGAGGGACAGGGAATAGATACGCAGTATTTT
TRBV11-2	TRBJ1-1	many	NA	CASSLVGTGIADTEAFF	TGTGCCAGCAGCTTAGTAGGGACCGGGATAGCCGACACTGAAGCTTTCTTT
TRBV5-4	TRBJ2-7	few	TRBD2	CASSSLTGLGLAGDHYEQYF	TGTGCCAGCAGCTCCCTGACTGGACTAGGTTTGGCGGGAGATCATTACGAGCAGTACTTC
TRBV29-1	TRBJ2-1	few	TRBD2	CSGGGGGSYNEQFF	TGCAGCGGTGGCGGCGGGGGCTCCTACAATGAGCAGTTCTTC
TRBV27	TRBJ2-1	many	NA	CASSLRGGYNEQFF	TGTGCCAGCAGTTTAAGGGGGGGCTACAATGAGCAGTTCTTC
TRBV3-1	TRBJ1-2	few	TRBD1	CASSQRPGQGYYGYTF	TGTGCCAGCAGCCAAAGACCGGGACAGGGGTACTATGGCTACACCTTC
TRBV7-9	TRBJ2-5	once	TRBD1	CASGSTAGGFRETQYF	TGTGCCAGCGGCTCGACGGCAGGGGGCTTCAGGGAGACCCAGTACTTC
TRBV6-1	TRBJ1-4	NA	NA	CASSESPSTNEKLFF	TGTGCCAGCAGTGAAAGTCCCTCCACTAATGAAAAACTGTTTTTT
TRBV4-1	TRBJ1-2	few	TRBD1	CASSQGTGGHTF	TGCGCCAGCAGCCAAGGGACAGGGGGCCACACCTTC
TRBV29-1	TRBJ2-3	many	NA	CSPLEMSTDTQYF	TGCAGCCCCCTCGAGATGAGCACAGATACGCAGTATTTT
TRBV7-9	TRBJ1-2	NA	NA	CASSVPVGQDLYGYTF	TGTGCCAGCAGCGTCCCCGTGGGGCAGGACCTCTATGGCTACACCTTC
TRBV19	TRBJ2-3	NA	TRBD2	CASSIVVSGVDADTQYF	TGTGCCAGTAGTATCGTCGTTAGCGGGGTAGATGCAGATACGCAGTATTTT
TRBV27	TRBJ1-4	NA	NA	CASSFRRASNEKLFF	TGTGCCAGCAGTTTCCGTCGGGCATCTAATGAAAAACTGTTTTTT
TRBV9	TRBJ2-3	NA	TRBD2	CASSVEASGSFTDTQYF	TGTGCCAGCAGCGTAGAGGCTAGCGGGAGTTTTACAGATACGCAGTATTTT
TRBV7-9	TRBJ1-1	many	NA	CASSLYTENTEAFF	TGTGCCAGCAGCTTATATACCGAGAACACTGAAGCTTTCTTT